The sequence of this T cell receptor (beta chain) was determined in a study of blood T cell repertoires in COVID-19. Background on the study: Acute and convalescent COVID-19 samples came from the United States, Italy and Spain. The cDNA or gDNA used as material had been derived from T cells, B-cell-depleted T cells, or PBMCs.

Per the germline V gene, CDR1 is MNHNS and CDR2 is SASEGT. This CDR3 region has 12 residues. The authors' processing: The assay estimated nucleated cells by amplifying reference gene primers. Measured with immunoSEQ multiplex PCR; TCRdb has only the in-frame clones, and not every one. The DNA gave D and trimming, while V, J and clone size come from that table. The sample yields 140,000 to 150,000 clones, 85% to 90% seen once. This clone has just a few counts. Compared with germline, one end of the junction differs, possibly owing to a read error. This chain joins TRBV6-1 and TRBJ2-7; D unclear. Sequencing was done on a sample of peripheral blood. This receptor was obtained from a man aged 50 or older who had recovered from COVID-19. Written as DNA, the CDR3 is TGTGCCAGCAGTGAAAATAAACGAACACCCCATTTC. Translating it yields CASSENKRTPHF.